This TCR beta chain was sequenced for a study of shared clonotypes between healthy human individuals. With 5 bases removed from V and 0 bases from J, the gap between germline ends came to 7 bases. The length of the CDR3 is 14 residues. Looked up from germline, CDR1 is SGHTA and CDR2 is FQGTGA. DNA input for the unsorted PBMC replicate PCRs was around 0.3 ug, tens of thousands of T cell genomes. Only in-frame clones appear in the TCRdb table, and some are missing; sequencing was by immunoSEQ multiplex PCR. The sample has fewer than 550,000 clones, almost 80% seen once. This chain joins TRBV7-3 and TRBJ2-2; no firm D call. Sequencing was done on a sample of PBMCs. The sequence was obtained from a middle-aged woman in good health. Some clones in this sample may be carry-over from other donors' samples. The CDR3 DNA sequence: TGTGCCAGCAGCCAGGACGCGAACACCGGGGAGCTGTTTTTT. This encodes CASSQDANTGELFF.